Listed here are 26 T cell receptor beta chains from one sample, sequenced in a study of Ad26.COV2.S vaccination and SARS-CoV-2 variants. Data came from immunoSEQ multiplex PCR; TCRdb stores just in-frame clones and leaves some out. The table lists approximately 400,000 clones, roughly 80% of them singletons. Treatment described: approximately 18 received Ad26.COV2.S at low or high dose, single or two shots; about five received placebo; per-sample allocation not given. Repertoires come from day 63 after the first vaccine or placebo injection. Sequences were derived from peripheral blood, sampled in a trial of Ad26.COV2.S vaccine versus placebo. The origin of the receptors is a person aged 18-65 years who received the Ad26.COV2.S COVID-19 vaccine or a placebo.

The rearrangement uses TRBV4-2 and TRBJ2-1, with D possibly being TRBD2 (6 bases). The CDR3 is made up of 18 amino acids. The V gene's germline CDR1 is LGHNA and CDR2 YNFKEQ. V was pared by 0 bases and J by 12 bases, with 27 bases between. For the CDR3, the DNA is TGTGCCAGCAGCCAAGACCTAGCGCGCGTCGTTTTTACAATGGGGCAGTTCTTC. Its protein product is CASSQDLARVVFTMGQFF.

At least ten counts were recorded for this clone. Other nucleotide sequences in the sample specify the same CDR3. The rearrangement links TRBV3-1 (or the pseudogene TRBV3-2) to TRBJ1-3; no reliable D call. The CDR3 contains 13 residues. V lost 5 bases and J 0 bases, leaving 5 bases between the germline ends. Germline-derived CDR1 and CDR2 are LGHDT and YNNKEL (reference sequence). CDR3 coding DNA: TGTGCCAGCAGCGGTAGCTCTGGAAACACCATATATTTT. The encoded protein is CASSGSSGNTIYF.

This chain links TRBV6-5 with TRBJ2-7; TRBD1 is a possible D gene (6 bases). The germline CDR1 and CDR2 sequences are MNHEY and SVGAGI. The ends were cut back, 5 bases at V and 0 bases at J, with 14 bases in the middle. This CDR3 spans 15 amino acids. DNA of the CDR3: TGTGCCAGCAGTCTAGCCGACAGGACCTCCTACGAGCAGTACTTC. It codes for CASSLADRTSYEQYF.

The chain is built from TRBV9 and TRBJ2-4; 9 positions agree with TRBD1. Germline CDR1 SGDLS, CDR2 YYNGEE. The CDR3 contains 17 residues. V shed 0 bases and J 2 bases; nucleotides not matched to a gene: 6. The CDR3 reads CASSVEGTGSPKNIQYF. Here the CDR3 DNA reads TGTGCCAGCAGCGTAGAAGGGACAGGGTCTCCCAAAAACATTCAGTACTTC.

The chain joins TRBV15 to TRBJ1-1, with 7 bases lining up with TRBD1. This CDR3 comprises 21 residues. The trim removed 0 bases at V and 5 bases at J, leaving 24 bases unmatched. CDR1 is LNHNV and CDR2 is YYDKDF in the germline V gene (reference sequence). The CDR3 sequence is CATSRDHRATGAKGRGTEAFF. In DNA form, the CDR3 reads TGTGCCACCAGCAGAGATCATCGGGCCACAGGGGCGAAGGGTCGTGGGACTGAAGCTTTCTTT.

The rearrangement uses TRBV7-7 and TRBJ1-3, with D perhaps matching TRBD1 (5 bases). Germline V CDR1 and CDR2: SSHAT, FNYEAQ (reference sequence). The CDR3 totals 18 residues. Trimming stripped 1 base from V and 0 bases from J, with 16 bases between. In DNA form, the CDR3 reads TGTGCCAGCAGCTTAGAAGTCGGGGCCCCTTTCTCTGGAAACACCATATATTTT. It is translated as CASSLEVGAPFSGNTIYF.

A note on this clone: Other DNA sequences in the same sample also yield this CDR3. This chain joins TRBV7-9 and TRBJ1-6, with 7 bases aligning to TRBD1. CDR1 and CDR2 from the germline V gene are SEHNR and FQNEAQ (reference sequence). The CDR3 runs to 14 residues. With V trimmed by 1 base and J by 9 bases, 3 bases remained unmatched. The CDR3 DNA follows: TGTGCCAGCAGCTTAGGACAGGGAACTTCACCCCTCCACTTT. It yields the protein CASSLGQGTSPLHF. Full variable domain (rest looked up from reference TRBV7-9 and TRBJ1-6): DTGVSQNPRHKITKRGQNVTFRCDPISEHNRLYWYRQTLGQGPEFLTYFQNEAQLEKSRLLSDRFSAERPKGSFSTLEIQRTEQGDSAMYLCASSLGQGTSPLHFGNGTRLTVT.

This clone was detected once. The V gene is TRBV28, the J gene TRBJ1-5; D is unclear. Germline-derived CDR1 and CDR2 are MDHEN and SYDVKM. This CDR3 is 16 amino acids long. V was clipped by 3 bases and J by 7 bases, with 19 bases between them. Here the CDR3 reads CASSLSGLTTRQPQHF. In DNA form, the CDR3 reads TGTGCCAGCAGTTTGTCCGGGTTAACCACTAGGCAGCCCCAGCATTTT.

For the CDR3, the DNA is TGTGCCAGCAGCCCCGGGTCCTCCTACGAGCAGTACTTC. Encoded protein: CASSPGSSYEQYF. The V and J genes are TRBV13 and TRBJ2-7; D gene unclear. CDR1 PRHDT and CDR2 FYEKMQ come from the germline V gene (reference sequence). The CDR3 length is 13 residues. V was cut by 5 bases and J by 0 bases, with 8 bases left in between.

DNA of the CDR3: TGTGCCAGCAGCCTCTACAGAAATTCACCCCTCCACTTT. Its translation is CASSLYRNSPLHF. This chain uses TRBV4-2 with TRBJ1-6; D gene unclear. The CDR3 extends over 13 amino acids. CDR1 LGHNA and CDR2 YNFKEQ come from the germline V gene. Deletions cut 4 bases from V and 7 bases from J, with 8 bases between.

The chain couples TRBV27 to TRBJ1-2; a possible D gene is TRBD1 (6 bases). Deletions cut 6 bases from V and 3 bases from J, with 11 bases between. The CDR3 covers 13 residues. Germline V CDR1 and CDR2: MNHEY, SMNVEV (reference sequence). This CDR3 is CASRPTGYYGYTF. For the CDR3, the DNA is TGTGCCAGCAGACCTACAGGGTACTATGGCTACACCTTC.

This CDR3 is CASSKGTSGGLGTQYF. CDR3 DNA sequence: TGTGCCAGCAGCAAAGGGACTAGCGGGGGGCTCGGTACGCAGTATTTT. The chain uses TRBV7-3 and TRBJ2-3, with 15 bases fitting TRBD2. The V segment lost 5 bases and the J segment 8 bases; nucleotides outside the gene matches: 8. Germline CDR1 is SGHTA and CDR2 is FQGTGA. The CDR3 loop spans 16 amino acids.

CDR3 coding DNA: TGTGCCACCAGCAGAGGGGGCGGGAGCTCCTACAATGAGCAGTTCTTC. As protein: CATSRGGGSSYNEQFF. This chain joins TRBV15 and TRBJ2-1, with 7 bases identical to TRBD2. Losses at the gene ends were 1 base for V and 0 bases for J; bases not matched to a gene: 3. Germline V lookup: CDR1 LNHNV, CDR2 YYDKDF (reference sequence). The CDR3 sequence is 16 residues long.

CDR3 loop: CAAQPGSGNTIYF. The CDR3 DNA reads TGTGCTGCCCAACCAGGTTCTGGAAACACCATATATTTT. The rearrangement joins TRBV30 to TRBJ1-3; no clear D. The CDR3 has 13 residues. Germline CDR1 GTSNPN, CDR2 SVGIG (reference sequence).

V gene TRBV4-1 combines with J gene TRBJ2-1; no clear D. This CDR3 comprises 11 residues. Germline V lookup: CDR1 MGHRA, CDR2 YSYEKL. The V gene lost 6 bases and the J gene lost 4 bases, with 4 bases spanning the gap. This CDR3 reads CASSGYNEQFF. The CDR3 DNA follows: TGCGCCAGCAGTGGGTACAATGAGCAGTTCTTC.

The rearrangement joins TRBV6-5 to TRBJ2-7, with 9 bases fitting TRBD1. Germline CDR1 MNHEY, CDR2 SVGAGI. V lost 6 bases, J lost 5 bases, and 5 bases stayed unmatched. The CDR3 runs to 13 residues. CDR3 DNA: TGTGCCAGCAGGAGACAGGGGGATGACGAGCAGTACTTC. Translating gives CASRRQGDDEQYF.

V and J are TRBV4-3 and TRBJ2-5, with D possibly matching TRBD2 (7 bases). Trimming removed 0 bases from V and 4 bases from J, with 15 bases in between. The CDR3 totals 16 residues. The germline gives CDR1 LGHNA, CDR2 YSLEER. CDR3 nucleotide sequence: TGCGCCAGCAGCCAAGATGGACCGGGGGGCGGAGAGACCCAGTACTTC. Residues: CASSQDGPGGGETQYF.

As concerns this clone: The same CDR3 also results from other DNA sequences found in this sample. The chain couples TRBV7-2 to TRBJ2-3; D is uncertain. V dropped 2 bases and J dropped 0 bases, with 12 bases sitting between them. The CDR3 totals 16 residues. Germline CDR1 SGHTA, CDR2 FQGNSA. The CDR3 sequence is CASSLRRTASTDTQYF. CDR3 nucleotides: TGTGCCAGCAGCTTAAGACGGACCGCTAGCACAGATACGCAGTATTTT.

J is TRBJ2-2 and V is TRBV7-2, with D perhaps TRBD2 (6 bases). CDR3 size: 14 residues. In germline, CDR1 is SGHTA, CDR2 FQGNSA. Trimming stripped 5 bases from V and 2 bases from J, with 9 bases between. The DNA of the CDR3 is TGTGCCAGCAGCCAGGACTATAACACCGGGGAGCTGTTTTTT. Its protein is CASSQDYNTGELFF.

The V and J genes are TRBV5-6 and TRBJ2-7; no reliable D call. Trimming took 3 bases from V and 2 from J, leaving 6 bases between them. This CDR3 has 12 amino acids. Per the germline V gene, CDR1 is SGHDT and CDR2 is YYEEEE. This chain's CDR3 is CASSSLAYEQYF. CDR3 sequence (DNA): TGTGCCAGCAGCTCACTCGCCTACGAGCAGTACTTC.

The V and J genes are TRBV4-2 and TRBJ1-4; 7 bases match TRBD1. The CDR3 loop spans 15 amino acids. V shed 7 bases, J shed 5 bases, and the junction held 10 bases outside the gene matches. The germline CDR1 and CDR2 sequences are LGHNA and YNFKEQ. In DNA, the CDR3 is TGTGCCAGCATGGGGCTAGACAGGGCGAATGAAAAACTGTTTTTT. Translated: CASMGLDRANEKLFF.

The J gene is TRBJ1-4, the V gene TRBV19, with 7 bases matching TRBD1. V shed 3 bases and J 4 bases; nucleotides not matched to a gene: 2. The CDR3 consists of 14 residues. Germline CDR1 reads LNHDA; CDR2 reads SQIVND (reference sequence). DNA of the CDR3: TGTGCCAGTAGTATGAGGGACAGTAATGAAAAACTGTTTTTT. The encoded protein is CASSMRDSNEKLFF.

The chain has TRBV19 and TRBJ2-3, with no clear D. The CDR3 is 15 amino acids. The germline V and J ends were trimmed by 2 bases and 1 base, with 10 bases remaining between them. Germline CDR1 is LNHDA and CDR2 is SQIVND (reference sequence). CDR3 sequence: CASSIMVLGTDTQYF. CDR3 nucleotides: TGTGCCAGTAGTATAATGGTCCTGGGCACAGATACGCAGTATTTT.

The V call is TRBV30, the J call TRBJ1-2; 8 bases align to TRBD1. The junction had 3 bases not matched to a gene; V was cut back by 3 bases and J by 3 bases. Per germline, CDR1 GTSNPN and CDR2 SVGIG (reference sequence). This CDR3 has 13 residues. DNA of the CDR3: TGTGCCTGGAGCCGGGACAGGTACTATGGCTACACCTTC. Its protein product is CAWSRDRYYGYTF.

This sequence joins TRBV27 and TRBJ2-7; tentatively, D is TRBD2 (5 bases). This CDR3 is built from 14 residues. Trimming shortened V by 3 bases and J by 6 bases, and 15 bases separated the two germline ends. The germline gives CDR1 MNHEY, CDR2 SMNVEV (reference sequence). The chain's CDR3 is CASSLGPAGSEQYF. The CDR3 region has the DNA TGTGCCAGCAGTTTGGGCCCCGCGGGTAGCGAGCAGTACTTC.

This rearrangement joins TRBV7-2 to TRBJ1-5; D unclear. CDR3 length: 15 amino acids. The V gene lost 5 bases and the J gene lost 2 bases, with 13 bases spanning the gap. In germline, CDR1 is SGHTA, CDR2 FQGNSA. The CDR3 spells CASSISYVGNQPQHF. The CDR3 DNA reads TGTGCCAGCAGCATCTCGTACGTTGGCAATCAGCCCCAGCATTTT.